Here is one TCR beta chain with its context. The antigen is unknown. Across several immunoSEQ plates, the genomic DNA of each subset was split evenly. Produced via immunoSEQ multiplex PCR; TCRdb's table is partial and in-frame only. The sample includes a few million clones, approximately 94% of them seen just once. This specimen belongs to a study of shared clonotypes between healthy human individuals. Across the study: Every donor yielded three CD4 naive, three CD4 memory, two CD8 naive and one CD8 memory plate. Study-wide results and caveats: The researchers took only blood, and tissue repertoires probably look different.

Healthy HIV-negative adults without recent acute infections or vaccinations served as donors. The length of the CDR3 is 16 residues. Trimming pared 0 bases from V and 4 bases from J, leaving 14 bases between. In germline, CDR1 is MNHEY, CDR2 SMNVEV (reference sequence). The chain joins TRBV27 to TRBJ2-3; no definite D call. Sequencing was carried out using naive CD4+ T cells sorted from blood. Subset reported: CD45RA+ positively selected. This sequence was found in a man between 18 and 29 years old in good health. CDR3 region: CASSLSSPSEPDTQYF. CDR3 bases: TGTGCCAGCAGTTTATCGTCGCCGTCCGAACCAGATACGCAGTATTTT.